This TCR beta chain comes out of a study of the immune and genomic landscape of osteosarcoma. In the study overall: Median age at diagnosis was 27 years, range roughly 5-85. Most patients, about 73%, had localized disease at diagnosis. Overall study results and limits: About 5 repertoires, each under 100 clonotypes, were dominated by one hyperexpanded clone. Compared with cold C1, the hot C3 cluster had higher, still-low clonality.

CDR3 length: 13 residues. Trimming shortened V by 6 bases and J by 2 bases, and 10 bases separated the two germline ends. CDR1 and CDR2 from the germline V gene are MNHEY and SMNVEV (reference sequence). Osteosarcoma specimens were post-treatment primary, local recurrence and metastasis tumors from poor-prognosis patients. About this clone: The antigen remains undetermined.

TCRdb keeps only in-frame clones here, not all; method: immunoSEQ multiplex PCR. The sample has more than 10,000 clones, about two thirds seen once. What was sequenced was osteosarcoma tumor tissue from the lung. This sequence joins TRBV27 and TRBJ1-1; D call uncertain. The sequence derives from a human donor with osteosarcoma. In nucleotides, the CDR3 is TGTGCCAGCAGGTTAACGGGAAACACTGAAGCTTTCTTT. Translating it yields CASRLTGNTEAFF.